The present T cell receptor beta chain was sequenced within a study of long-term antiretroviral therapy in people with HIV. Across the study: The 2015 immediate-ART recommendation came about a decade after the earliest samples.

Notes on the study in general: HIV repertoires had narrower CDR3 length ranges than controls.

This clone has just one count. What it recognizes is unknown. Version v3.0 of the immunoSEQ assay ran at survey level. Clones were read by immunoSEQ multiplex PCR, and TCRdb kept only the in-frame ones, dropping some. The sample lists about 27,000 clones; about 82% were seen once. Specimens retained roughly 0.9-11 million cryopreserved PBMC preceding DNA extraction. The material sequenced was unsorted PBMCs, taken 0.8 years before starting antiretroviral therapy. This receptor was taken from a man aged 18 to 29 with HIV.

The CDR3 region has the DNA TGTGCCAGCAGGCTAGACACAAACACCGGGGAGCTGTTTTTT. This encodes CASRLDTNTGELFF. The chain joins TRBV7-9 to TRBJ2-2, with D unresolved. Trimming shortened V by 6 bases and J by 2 bases, and 10 bases separated the two germline ends. The CDR3 sequence is 14 residues long. Germline CDR1 SEHNR, CDR2 FQNEAQ (reference sequence).